Below are 32 T cell receptor beta chains sequenced from a single sample in a study of patients and donors after allogeneic stem cell transplantation. One entry per CDR3 protein results from TCRdb running MiXCR on the RT-PCR reads. The sample yields about a million distinct CDR3 sequences, under 20% seen once. Sequencing used blood, either unsorted or a sorted T cell fraction (not recorded which). These receptors were obtained from a human donor who was either an allogeneic HSCT recipient or a stem cell or donor lymphocyte infusion donor (not recorded which). It is not recorded whose cells these are; they may come from a transplant donor.

The chain recombines TRBV7-2 with TRBJ1-4; 7 bases are shared with TRBD1. Trimming took 5 bases from V and 8 from J; bases not matched to a gene: 8. Germline values: CDR1 SGHTA, CDR2 FQGNSA. The CDR3 has 14 residues. The CDR3 is CASSLRQGREKLFF. CDR3 DNA sequence: TGTGCCAGCAGCCTACGACAGGGACGGGAAAAACTGTTTTTT.

This clonotype appeared a few times. V gene TRBV5-1 combines with J gene TRBJ2-2; D possibly corresponds to TRBD2 (5 bases). CDR3 length equals 16 residues. Trimming left V 4 bases short and J 1 base short, with 14 bases between. CDR1 SGHRS and CDR2 YFSETQ come from the germline V gene. CDR3 in amino acids: CASSPLERRNTGELFF. Written as DNA, the CDR3 is TGCGCCAGCAGCCCCCTTGAGCGGAGGAACACCGGGGAGCTGTTTTTT.

This chain uses TRBV2 with TRBJ1-5; no clear D gene. Germline values: CDR1 SNHLY, CDR2 FYNNEI. This CDR3 is 15 amino acids long. Deletions cut 6 bases from V and 1 base from J, with 13 bases between. This CDR3 is CASRHPGMSNQPQHF. The CDR3 nucleotides read TGTGCCAGCAGACACCCTGGGATGAGCAATCAGCCCCAGCATTTT.

The chain joins TRBV18 to TRBJ1-1; no clear D gene. V was pared by 3 bases and J by 6 bases, with 17 bases between. The length of the CDR3 is 15 residues. CDR1 KGHSH and CDR2 LQKENI come from the germline V gene. The CDR3 here is CASSPVEVGFAEAFF. The CDR3 region has the DNA TGTGCCAGCTCACCTGTAGAAGTGGGGTTCGCTGAAGCTTTCTTT.

This clonotype was observed a handful of times. The CDR3 bases are TGTGCCAGCAGGGAGGAGGCGGGTCAGCCCCAGCATTTT. This codes for CASREEAGQPQHF. The chain carries TRBV7-2 and TRBJ1-5; D remains ambiguous. The CDR3 spans 13 residues. Trimming stripped 6 bases from V and 6 bases from J, with 12 bases between. Germline assignment: CDR1 SGHTA and CDR2 FQGNSA.

This clonotype came up a few times. This chain uses TRBV5-4 with TRBJ2-1; TRBD1 matches 8 bases. CDR1 and CDR2 from the germline V gene are SGHNT and YYREEE (reference sequence). This CDR3 spans 13 amino acids. With 3 bases clipped from V and 11 bases from J, the junction kept 7 bases outside the gene matches. CDR3 sequence reads: CASSSGQELKQFF. For the CDR3, the DNA is TGTGCCAGCAGCTCGGGACAGGAGCTAAAGCAGTTCTTC.

This clonotype has a handful of counts. This chain uses TRBV12-3 or TRBV12-4 with TRBJ1-5; D might be TRBD1 (5 bases). The V gene lost 0 bases and the J gene lost 7 bases, with 13 bases spanning the gap. The CDR3 loop spans 15 amino acids. In DNA, the CDR3 is TGTGCCAGCAGTTTAGCGGGGGGGATTCCGCAGCCCCAGCATTTT. Protein: CASSLAGGIPQPQHF.

This clonotype was picked up a small number of times. For the CDR3, the DNA is TGTGCCAGCAGCAAAGCGGAGGAGGGCGAAGAGACCCAGTACTTC. This encodes CASSKAEEGEETQYF. This chain connects TRBV21-1 to TRBJ2-5; the D call of TRBD2 is as the table states it, not checked on the DNA. TRBV21-1 is marked as a pseudogene. The CDR3 sequence is 15 residues long.

The CDR3 bases are TGTGCCAGCAGCCGACAGGGACAGACCATCTATGGCTACACCTTC. It translates to CASSRQGQTIYGYTF. This chain uses TRBV7-2 with TRBJ1-2, with 7 bases matching TRBD1. This CDR3 region has 15 residues. V lost 5 bases and J lost 4; bases outside the gene matches: 10. Germline lookup yields CDR1 SGHTA and CDR2 FQGNSA.

The CDR3 sequence is CASSLDGTVIHEQYF. As DNA, the CDR3 is TGTGCCAGCAGCTTGGACGGGACAGTTATCCACGAGCAGTACTTC. V is TRBV5-8 and J is TRBJ2-7; TRBD1 matches 7 bases. The CDR3 is 15 amino acids. The trim removed 0 bases at V and 5 bases at J, leaving 8 bases unmatched. Germline CDR1 and CDR2: SGHTS and YDEGEE.

The genes are TRBV6-1 and TRBJ2-3; no firm D call. V lost 1 base and J lost 10, with 12 bases in between. Germline CDR1 MNHNS, CDR2 SASEGT. This CDR3 contains 13 residues. The CDR3, as DNA: TGTGCCAGCAGTGAAGTCCAGGAGAGAGCGCAGTATTTT. It yields the protein CASSEVQERAQYF.

This clonotype occurred a few times. The rearrangement uses TRBV11-2 and TRBJ2-5, with 7 bases lining up with TRBD2. The CDR3 runs to 15 residues. Germline CDR1 is SGHAT and CDR2 is FQNNGV. J lost 4 bases, V lost 4 bases, and 9 bases had no gene match. CDR3 region: CASSWLEGLRETQYF. CDR3 DNA: TGTGCCAGCAGCTGGCTAGAGGGACTACGAGAGACCCAGTACTTC.

In nucleotides, the CDR3 is TGTGCCAGCAGCGAACTGACAGGGGAAGAGACCCAGTACTTC. This gives the protein CASSELTGEETQYF. This chain links TRBV9 with TRBJ2-5, with 8 bases aligning to TRBD1. J lost 3 bases, V lost 3 bases, and 4 bases had no gene match. The CDR3 consists of 14 residues. Germline V CDR1 and CDR2: SGDLS, YYNGEE.

A note on this clonotype: At one of its ends the junction is not consistent with the germline gene, which may arise from a read error. V gene TRBV30 combines with J gene TRBJ1-2, with D hard to call. The CDR3 is made up of 14 amino acids. Germline values: CDR1 GTSNPN, CDR2 SVGIG (reference sequence). The CDR3 region has the DNA TGTTCCTGGAGTCCCCGGGAGTTTGGCAATGGCTACACCTTC. It translates to CSWSPREFGNGYTF. The whole variable domain, remainder taken from reference TRBV30 and TRBJ1-2, is SQTIHQWPATLVQPVGSPLSLECTVEGTSNPNLYWYRQAAGRGLQLLFYSVGIGQISSEVPQNLSASRPQDRQFILSSKKLLLSDSGFYLCSWSPREFGNGYTFGSGTRLTVV.

The chain joins TRBV4-1 to TRBJ1-4; D uncertain. CDR1 is MGHRA and CDR2 is YSYEKL in the germline V gene. V lost 4 bases, J lost 3 bases, and 15 bases lay in between. The length of the CDR3 is 16 residues. The CDR3 bases are TGCGCCAGCAGCCCCCCGCCGACGGAATCTAATGAAAAACTGTTTTTT. Amino acids: CASSPPPTESNEKLFF.

V usage is TRBV5-1 and J usage is TRBJ2-3; 10 bases fit TRBD2. CDR3 length equals 15 residues. The ends lost 4 bases at V and 4 bases at J; junction bases unmatched: 6. Per germline, CDR1 SGHRS and CDR2 YFSETQ. The CDR3 sequence: CASSRLSGGADTQYF. The CDR3 region has the DNA TGCGCCAGCAGCCGTCTGAGCGGGGGGGCAGATACGCAGTATTTT.

In its sample, this clonotype was seen a few times. The rearrangement links TRBV27 to TRBJ2-2; TRBD2 agrees at 10 bases. The CDR3 loop spans 19 amino acids. V gave up 0 bases and J gave up 0 bases; unmatched junction bases: 7. Germline V CDR1 and CDR2: MNHEY, SMNVEV (reference sequence). The CDR3 sequence: CASSLSPTSGWTNTGELFF. CDR3 nucleotides: TGTGCCAGCAGTTTATCTCCGACTAGCGGGTGGACGAACACCGGGGAGCTGTTTTTT.

Notes on this clonotype: This sequence may be a read error, since a much larger clone differs from it by one base. The CDR3 coding sequence is TGTGCCACCACTGATTTCGGCGGAACCTACAATGAGCAGTTCTTC. Translated, it gives CATTDFGGTYNEQFF. The chain recombines TRBV24-1 with TRBJ2-1; D uncertain. Germline V gene sequence: CDR1 KGHDR, CDR2 SFDVKD. The CDR3 totals 15 residues.

This clonotype was found a few times. V is TRBV27 and J is TRBJ2-1, with D possibly matching TRBD1 (6 bases). V lost 2 bases and J lost 0, with 11 bases in between. Looked up from germline, CDR1 is MNHEY and CDR2 is SMNVEV (reference sequence). The CDR3 length is 16 residues. The CDR3 sequence is CASSLDRMSSYNEQFF. As DNA, the CDR3 is TGTGCCAGCAGTTTAGACAGGATGAGCTCCTACAATGAGCAGTTCTTC.

In its sample, this clonotype was seen a few times. V is TRBV9 and J is TRBJ1-2; 9 nucleotides match TRBD1. Germline V gene lookup returns CDR1 SGDLS and CDR2 YYNGEE. Unmatched junction bases numbered 4, after V lost 3 bases and J lost 4 bases. The CDR3 runs 14 residues. The CDR3 nucleotides read TGTGCCAGCAGCGGGGACAGGGTGATCTATGGCTACACCTTC. It encodes CASSGDRVIYGYTF.

This clonotype appeared a few times. The rearrangement links TRBV28 to TRBJ2-1, with D tentatively TRBD1 (6 bases). With 8 bases removed from V and 0 bases from J, the gap between germline ends came to 20 bases. CDR1 is MDHEN and CDR2 is SYDVKM in the germline V gene. CDR3 size: 17 residues. The CDR3 sequence: CASLTSQGRASYNEQFF. CDR3 in DNA: TGTGCCAGCTTGACCTCTCAGGGGAGAGCCTCCTACAATGAGCAGTTCTTC.

This clonotype was found a few times. This chain joins TRBV4-2 and TRBJ2-7; 8 bases align to TRBD2. The CDR3 runs to 14 residues. J was trimmed by 5 bases and V by 1 base; bases with no gene match: 4. Germline CDR1 is LGHNA and CDR2 is YNFKEQ. In DNA, the CDR3 is TGTGCCAGCAGCCAAGCGGGACTAGGGGACGAGCAGTACTTC. Amino acid sequence: CASSQAGLGDEQYF.

Only a few counts were recorded for this clonotype. The CDR3 sequence is CASSPTGVFQHF. DNA for the CDR3: TGTGCCAGCAGTCCTACAGGGGTCTTCCAGCATTTT. The chain links TRBV12-3 or TRBV12-4 to TRBJ1-5; 7 bases align to TRBD1. V dropped 5 bases and J dropped 12; count of bases not matched to a gene: 7. This CDR3 region has 12 residues.

In this sample, this clonotype turned up a few times. The chain uses TRBV7-9 and TRBJ2-2; 7 bases match TRBD1. Germline trimming cut 6 bases from V and 4 bases from J; bases unmatched to any gene: 11. This CDR3 has 16 amino acids. Germline V gene data show CDR1 as SEHNR and CDR2 as FQNEAQ (reference sequence). The CDR3 spells CASRPRQGMGTGELFF. The CDR3 bases are TGTGCCAGCAGACCTCGACAGGGTATGGGCACCGGGGAGCTGTTTTTT.

The chain uses TRBV5-6 and TRBJ1-1, with D tentatively TRBD1 (6 bases). Germline-derived CDR1 and CDR2 are SGHDT and YYEEEE. V lost 0 bases, J lost 10 bases, and 10 bases lay in between. This CDR3 has 12 residues. The CDR3 DNA is TGTGCCAGCAGCTTGGAGGCAGGGGTAGCTTTCTTT. It encodes CASSLEAGVAFF.

This clonotype was seen a few times. The junction departs from the called germline gene at one end, perhaps through a read error. The chain is built from TRBV14 and TRBJ1-4, with TRBD1 matching over 8 bases. Germline CDR1 SGHDN, CDR2 FVKESK. CDR3 length equals 11 residues. The chain's CDR3 is CASSEDRQGRF. The CDR3, as DNA: TGTGCCAGCAGCGAAGATAGACAGGGGAGGTTT.

This sequence joins TRBV12-3 or TRBV12-4 and TRBJ1-1; TRBD1 matches at 8 bases. Trimming removed 4 bases from V and 6 bases from J; junction bases left unmatched: 13. This CDR3 has 16 amino acids. The CDR3 sequence: CASSSNRGASLPEAFF. Here the CDR3 DNA reads TGTGCCAGCAGTTCCAACAGGGGGGCCTCTTTACCTGAAGCTTTCTTT.

The sample holds a few counts of this clonotype. The genes are TRBV6-2 or TRBV6-3 and TRBJ1-1, with 8 bases identical to TRBD1. The germline gives CDR1 MNHEY, CDR2 SVGEGT. V lost 7 bases and J lost 1; bases outside the gene matches: 8. CDR3 length: 15 amino acids. The CDR3 DNA reads as TGTGCCAGCATCACCGGCGGGACAGGGAACACTGAAGCTTTCTTT. Translated, it gives CASITGGTGNTEAFF.

This rearrangement joins TRBV27 to TRBJ2-7, with TRBD2 matching over 14 bases. CDR3 length: 17 amino acids. CDR1 and CDR2 (germline): MNHEY, SMNVEV (reference sequence). The ends lost 4 bases at V and 4 bases at J; junction bases unmatched: 9. CDR3 sequence reads: CASSSTTGTSGGYEQYF. CDR3 nucleotide sequence: TGTGCCAGCAGTTCCACCACCGGGACTAGCGGGGGTTACGAGCAGTACTTC.

This clonotype was counted between two and nine times. CDR3 nucleotides: TGTGCCAGCAGCTTGGGGTGGGAGCGAGGCACCGGGGAGCTGTTTTTT. It translates to CASSLGWERGTGELFF. The V call is TRBV11-2, the J call TRBJ2-2; the D gene is possibly TRBD2 (5 bases). Germline V gene lookup returns CDR1 SGHAT and CDR2 FQNNGV. The CDR3 runs 16 residues. The V and J ends lost 3 bases and 4 bases respectively, with 15 bases between them.

This clonotype was detected only a few times. The chain employs TRBV20-1 and TRBJ2-5; TRBD2 might be the D (7 bases). In germline, CDR1 is DFQATT, CDR2 SNEGSKA (reference sequence). This CDR3 has 14 residues. The V gene lost 2 bases and the J gene lost 5 bases, with 15 bases spanning the gap. The CDR3 protein is CSARLGGAPETQYF. Written as DNA, the CDR3 is TGCAGTGCTAGATTGGGGGGGGCGCCTGAGACCCAGTACTTC.

The V call is TRBV20-1, the J call TRBJ2-7, with 10 nucleotides matching TRBD2. This CDR3 is 15 amino acids long. Germline V lookup: CDR1 DFQATT, CDR2 SNEGSKA (reference sequence). CDR3 in amino acids: CSAFQAGGPPYEQYF. CDR3 DNA sequence: TGCAGCGCGTTTCAAGCGGGAGGGCCTCCCTACGAGCAGTACTTC.